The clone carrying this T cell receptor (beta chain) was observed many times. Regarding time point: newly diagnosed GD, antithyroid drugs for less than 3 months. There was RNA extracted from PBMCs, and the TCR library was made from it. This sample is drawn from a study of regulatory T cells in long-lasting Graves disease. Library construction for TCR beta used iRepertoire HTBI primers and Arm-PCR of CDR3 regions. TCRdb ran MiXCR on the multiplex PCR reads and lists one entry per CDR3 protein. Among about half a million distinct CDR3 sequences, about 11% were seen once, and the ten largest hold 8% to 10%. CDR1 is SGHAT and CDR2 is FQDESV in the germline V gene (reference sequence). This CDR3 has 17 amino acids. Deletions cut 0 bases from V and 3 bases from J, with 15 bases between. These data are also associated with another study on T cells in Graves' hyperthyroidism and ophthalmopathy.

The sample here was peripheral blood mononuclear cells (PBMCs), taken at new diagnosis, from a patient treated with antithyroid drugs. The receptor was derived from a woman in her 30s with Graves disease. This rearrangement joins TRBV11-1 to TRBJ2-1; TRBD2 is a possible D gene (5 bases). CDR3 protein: CASSLASGSANYNEQFF. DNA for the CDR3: TGTGCCAGCAGCTTAGCCTCGGGATCCGCTAACTACAATGAGCAGTTCTTC.